What follows are 10 T cell receptor beta chains derived from one specimen sequenced in a study of T cell responses to AZD1222 COVID-19 vaccine. Repertoires were generated with immunoSEQ multiplex PCR, while TCRdb's copy carries only in-frame clones and drops some. The sample yields about 77,000 clones, about 92% seen once. This specimen was peripheral blood, taken 28 days after the second AZD1222 dose. All receptors derive from an adult who received the AZD1222 COVID-19 vaccine.

The chain links TRBV7-7 to TRBJ2-5; tentative D call: TRBD2 (6 bases). Trimming took off 5 bases at V and 2 bases at J, with 15 bases between the two ends. This CDR3 has 15 amino acids. Germline CDR1 reads SSHAT; CDR2 reads FNYEAQ (reference sequence). This chain's CDR3 is CASSQTVGGQETQYF. CDR3 coding DNA: TGTGCCAGCAGCCAGACAGTGGGGGGTCAAGAGACCCAGTACTTC.

The CDR3 is CASSADLFKQYF. CDR3 DNA: TGTGCCAGTAGTGCGGACTTATTTAAGCAGTACTTC. The V gene is TRBV19, the J gene TRBJ2-7; D might be TRBD2 (5 bases). In germline, CDR1 is LNHDA, CDR2 SQIVND (reference sequence). The CDR3 totals 12 residues. Trimming cost V 5 bases and J 8 bases, with 13 bases left between them.

J is TRBJ1-6 and V is TRBV11-2; TRBD1 might be the D (5 bases). This CDR3 has 13 amino acids. V was clipped by 0 bases and J by 15 bases, with 12 bases between them. CDR1 is SGHAT, CDR2 FQNNGV, per germline. In nucleotides, the CDR3 is TGTGCCAGCAGCTTAGAGGGACTTTCGAGCCTCCACTTT. It specifies CASSLEGLSSLHF. The full variable domain, its missing parts supplied by reference TRBV11-2 and TRBJ1-6, is EAGVAQSPRYKIIEKRQSVAFWCNPISGHATLYWYQQILGQGPKLLIQFQNNGVVDDSQLPKDRFSAERLKGVDSTLKIQPAKLEDSAVYLCASSLEGLSSLHFGNGTRLTVT.

Only one count was recorded for this clone. V usage is TRBV10-3 and J usage is TRBJ2-7; TRBD2 agrees at 8 bases. The junction had 6 bases not matched to a gene; V was cut back by 0 bases and J by 2 bases. The CDR3 has 16 residues. From germline, CDR1 is ENHRY and CDR2 SYGVKD. The CDR3 reads CAISESRASGPYEQYF. CDR3 sequence (DNA): TGTGCCATCAGTGAGTCAAGGGCTAGCGGGCCCTACGAGCAGTACTTC.

V and J are TRBV7-2 and TRBJ2-4, with 7 bases that match TRBD2. The CDR3 length is 14 residues. Germline V CDR1 and CDR2: SGHTA, FQGNSA. Trimming at V came to 1 base and at J to 4 bases, leaving 1 base not matched to a gene. CDR3 amino acids: CASSLGGGKNIQYF. In DNA form, the CDR3 reads TGTGCCAGCAGCTTAGGCGGGGGAAAAAACATTCAGTACTTC.

V gene TRBV12-1 combines with J gene TRBJ1-3; TRBD1 is the table's D call, not checked against the DNA. TRBV12-1 has pseudogene status. The CDR3 sequence is 13 residues long. The CDR3 reads CASSFPGQDTIYF. In nucleotides, the CDR3 is TGTGCCAGCAGCTTTCCGGGACAAGACACCATATATTTT.

The genes are TRBV28 and TRBJ1-4; D not resolved. This CDR3 has 12 residues. With 5 bases removed from V and 8 bases from J, the gap between germline ends came to 9 bases. Germline CDR1 MDHEN, CDR2 SYDVKM. The CDR3: CASSRPREKLFF. CDR3 sequence (DNA): TGTGCCAGCAGTCGCCCAAGAGAAAAACTGTTTTTT.

V and J are TRBV2 and TRBJ1-1, with D possibly matching TRBD1 (5 bases). The V end was cut by 10 bases, the J end by 11 bases, with 20 bases between. This CDR3 is built from 12 residues. Germline V gene sequence: CDR1 SNHLY, CDR2 FYNNEI. CDR3 DNA: TGTGCCACCCGGGACCGCGCATGGGGGGCTTTCTTT. Its protein is CATRDRAWGAFF. Complete variable domain (other parts from reference TRBV2 and TRBJ1-1): EPEVTQTPSHQVTQMGQEVILRCVPISNHLYFYWYRQILGQKVEFLVSFYNNEISEKSEIFDDQFSVERPDGSNFTLKIRSTKLEDSAMYFCATRDRAWGAFFGQGTRLTVV.

This sequence joins TRBV12-3 or TRBV12-4 and TRBJ2-1; no reliable D call. V was pared by 3 bases and J by 6 bases, with 9 bases between. CDR3 length: 13 amino acids. The CDR3 protein is CASSFIQFNEQFF. The CDR3, as DNA: TGTGCCAGCAGTTTTATACAGTTCAATGAGCAGTTCTTC.

In its sample, this clone was seen a few times. The chain couples TRBV7-9 to TRBJ2-7; TRBD2 matches at 8 bases. Germline V gene data show CDR1 as SEHNR and CDR2 as FQNEAQ (reference sequence). After removal of 5 bases from V and 2 bases from J, the junction contained 11 bases not matched to a gene. The CDR3 totals 16 residues. CDR3 bases: TGTGCCAGCAGCCATGGGCGCGTAGCGGGAACCTACGAGCAGTACTTC. Amino acids: CASSHGRVAGTYEQYF.